The 20 T cell receptor beta chains below all came from one sample that was sequenced in a study of cytomegalovirus exposure and HLA in healthy donors. Both 60 Vbeta primers and 13 Jbeta primers went into the PCR. Data came from immunoSEQ multiplex PCR; TCRdb stores just in-frame clones and leaves some out. The data contain roughly 290,000 clones, roughly 90% of them singletons. Sample: PBMCs. These TCRs come from a woman aged 18-29 years in good health and CMV-seronegative.

The V call is TRBV5-1, the J call TRBJ2-3; weak D call: TRBD1 (6 bases). Trimming took 0 bases from V and 14 from J, leaving 13 bases between them. CDR1 SGHRS and CDR2 YFSETQ come from the germline V gene. This CDR3 comprises 12 residues. The DNA of the CDR3 is TGCGCCAGCAGCTTGGTCGAAAACAGGGTGTATTTT. It codes for CASSLVENRVYF. Based on the CDR3 plus reference TRBV5-1 and TRBJ2-3, the full variable domain is KAGVTQTPRYLIKTRGQQVTLSCSPISGHRSVSWYQQTPGQGLQFLFEYFSETQRNKGNFPGRFSGRQFSNSRSEMNVSTLELGDSALYLCASSLVENRVYFGPGTRLTVL.

The V gene is TRBV10-1, the J gene TRBJ1-4; D remains ambiguous. In germline, CDR1 is WNHNN, CDR2 SYGVQD (reference sequence). The CDR3 has 13 residues. The CDR3, as DNA: TGCCCGCTTCGGGATCGGGATCGGGAAAAACTGTTTTTT. Translated, it gives CPLRDRDREKLFF.

The rearrangement uses TRBV11-2 and TRBJ1-1, with D maybe TRBD1 (6 bases). The CDR3 covers 13 residues. Between the trimmed V and J ends, which lost 4 bases and 5 bases, there was a span of 11 bases. Per the germline V gene, CDR1 is SGHAT and CDR2 is FQNNGV. The CDR3 nucleotides read TGTGCCAGCAGCTCACAGGGTTTGACTGAAGCTTTCTTT. This gives the protein CASSSQGLTEAFF.

The V and J genes are TRBV7-9 and TRBJ1-1, with 7 bases aligning to TRBD1. V lost 5 bases, J lost 11 bases, and 5 bases stayed unmatched. Germline CDR1 and CDR2: SEHNR and FQNEAQ (reference sequence). The CDR3 covers 11 residues. CDR3 in amino acids: CASSMTGLAFF. The CDR3 DNA sequence: TGTGCCAGCAGCATGACAGGGTTGGCTTTCTTT.

This chain connects TRBV5-4 to TRBJ2-3; TRBD2 agrees at 10 bases. The V segment lost 4 bases and the J segment 2 bases; nucleotides outside the gene matches: 4. The germline CDR1 and CDR2 sequences are SGHNT and YYREEE (reference sequence). CDR3 length: 15 residues. The CDR3 region is CASSPAGGDTDTQYF. Here the CDR3 DNA reads TGTGCCAGCAGCCCAGCGGGGGGGGACACAGATACGCAGTATTTT.

This clone was observed once. This rearrangement joins TRBV15 to TRBJ1-5, with TRBD1 matching over 10 bases. The CDR3 runs to 14 residues. V was pared by 5 bases and J by 7 bases, with 5 bases of the junction left unmatched. Germline V lookup: CDR1 LNHNV, CDR2 YYDKDF (reference sequence). The CDR3 spells CATSDDRGQQPQHF. The CDR3 nucleotides read TGTGCCACCAGCGACGACAGGGGGCAACAGCCCCAGCATTTT.

The chain has TRBV5-1 and TRBJ2-1, with 8 bases aligning to TRBD2. In germline, CDR1 is SGHRS, CDR2 YFSETQ. Unmatched junction bases numbered 5, after V lost 0 bases and J lost 6 bases. The CDR3 covers 15 residues. CDR3 sequence: CASSLAGLESNEQFF. For the CDR3, the DNA is TGCGCCAGCAGCTTGGCGGGACTAGAAAGCAATGAGCAGTTCTTC.

The rearrangement joins TRBV7-2 to TRBJ2-7, with a possible D match to TRBD1 (5 bases). V dropped 1 base and J dropped 3 bases, with 10 bases sitting between them. The germline CDR1 and CDR2 sequences are SGHTA and FQGNSA. The length of the CDR3 is 14 residues. For the CDR3, the DNA is TGTGCCAGCAGCTTAGGGATAGGGGTCTACGAGCAGTACTTC. It is translated as CASSLGIGVYEQYF.

V usage is TRBV18 and J usage is TRBJ1-1, with unresolved D. V lost 4 bases and J lost 1, with 10 bases in between. Germline V gives CDR1 KGHSH, CDR2 LQKENI. The CDR3 covers 14 residues. Written as DNA, the CDR3 is TGTGCCAGCTCACTCGCACAGCAGAACACTGAAGCTTTCTTT. It codes for CASSLAQQNTEAFF.

This sequence joins TRBV7-2 and TRBJ2-7; 9 bases map to TRBD1. The junction had 5 bases not matched to a gene; V was cut back by 3 bases and J by 5 bases. Germline V gives CDR1 SGHTA, CDR2 FQGNSA. The CDR3 covers 14 residues. DNA of the CDR3: TGTGCCAGCAGCTTCACCGGGACAGGGAACGAGCAGTACTTC. Amino acids: CASSFTGTGNEQYF.

The chain employs TRBV18 and TRBJ1-1, with D maybe TRBD1 (5 bases). Germline V gene data show CDR1 as KGHSH and CDR2 as LQKENI. CDR3 size: 14 residues. The V and J ends lost 6 bases and 3 bases respectively, with 14 bases between them. The CDR3 here is CASSPGIGDTEAFF. In DNA, the CDR3 is TGTGCCAGCTCTCCAGGGATAGGGGACACTGAAGCTTTCTTT.

The chain uses TRBV7-3 and TRBJ1-1; 8 positions agree with TRBD1. V shed 5 bases, J shed 5 bases, and the junction held 4 bases outside the gene matches. The CDR3 covers 13 residues. CDR1 is SGHTA and CDR2 is FQGTGA in the germline V gene. CDR3 sequence reads: CASSGQGGTEAFF. DNA for the CDR3: TGTGCCAGCAGCGGACAGGGTGGAACTGAAGCTTTCTTT.

The rearrangement uses TRBV2 and TRBJ2-5; TRBD2 aligns across 7 bases. The CDR3 contains 13 residues. Germline loops: CDR1 SNHLY, CDR2 FYNNEI. V trimming: 6 bases; J trimming: 1 base; junction bases outside the gene matches: 2. The CDR3 here is CASRRGFQETQYF. CDR3 DNA sequence: TGTGCCAGCAGGCGGGGGTTCCAAGAGACCCAGTACTTC.

This clone was recorded once. J is TRBJ2-5 and V is TRBV2; 14 nucleotides align to TRBD2. This CDR3 comprises 14 residues. Looked up from germline, CDR1 is SNHLY and CDR2 is FYNNEI. Unmatched junction bases numbered 4, after V lost 8 bases and J lost 5 bases. The CDR3 DNA is TGTGCCAGCCAGACTAGCGGGGGGGCTGAGACCCAGTACTTC. Translating it yields CASQTSGGAETQYF.

The chain links TRBV5-4 to TRBJ2-5, with D perhaps TRBD2 (7 bases). The CDR3 loop spans 15 amino acids. CDR1 and CDR2 (germline): SGHNT, YYREEE (reference sequence). The V end lost 1 base, the J end lost 2 bases, and 12 bases lay between the germline ends. The CDR3 here is CASSLRRGTQETQYF. The CDR3, as DNA: TGTGCCAGCAGCTTGAGGCGGGGGACACAAGAGACCCAGTACTTC.

CDR3 sequence: CASAGDNQPQHF. The DNA of the CDR3 is TGTGCCAGCGCAGGGGACAATCAGCCCCAGCATTTT. This chain joins TRBV2 and TRBJ1-5, with D perhaps matching TRBD1 (6 bases). The CDR3 has 12 amino acids. V shed 8 bases and J shed 3 bases, with 8 bases lying between them. Germline V gene data show CDR1 as SNHLY and CDR2 as FYNNEI.

The chain is built from TRBV19 and TRBJ1-5; D may be TRBD1 (5 bases). In germline, CDR1 is LNHDA, CDR2 SQIVND (reference sequence). This CDR3 is built from 16 residues. Trimming took off 5 bases at V and 7 bases at J, with 21 bases between the two ends. The CDR3 loop reads CASSGWDWVVGQPQHF. The CDR3, as DNA: TGTGCCAGTAGTGGATGGGACTGGGTTGTGGGGCAGCCCCAGCATTTT.

Notes on this clone: Other DNA sequences in the same sample also yield this CDR3. The chain has TRBV7-2 and TRBJ2-3; D is unresolved. Germline V gene lookup returns CDR1 SGHTA and CDR2 FQGNSA. Trimming cost V 2 bases and J 3 bases, with 3 bases left between them. This CDR3 contains 12 residues. The CDR3 nucleotides read TGTGCCAGCAGCTTATATACAGATACGCAGTATTTT. This gives the protein CASSLYTDTQYF.

The sample holds a few counts of this clone. The sample contains more than one DNA sequence encoding this CDR3. This chain links TRBV5-1 with TRBJ2-7; D gene uncertain. Germline CDR1 and CDR2: SGHRS and YFSETQ. This CDR3 is built from 11 residues. V was pared by 4 bases and J by 3 bases, with 5 bases between. This CDR3 reads CASSPGYEQYF. The CDR3 DNA reads as TGCGCCAGCAGCCCGGGCTACGAGCAGTACTTC.

This clone was counted once. Other DNA sequences of this sample code for an identical CDR3. This rearrangement joins TRBV6-5 to TRBJ2-2; a possible D gene is TRBD1 (5 bases). CDR1 is MNHEY and CDR2 is SVGAGI in the germline V gene. This CDR3 has 12 residues. Between the trimmed V and J ends, which lost 6 bases and 6 bases, there was a span of 8 bases. The CDR3 is CASSPGSGELFF. DNA for the CDR3: TGTGCCAGCAGCCCAGGGTCCGGGGAGCTGTTTTTT.